Sequencing of this TCR beta chain was carried out in a study of blood T cell repertoires in COVID-19. V lost 5 bases and J lost 2, with 19 bases in between. The CDR3 extends over 16 amino acids. Germline V CDR1 and CDR2: SGHAT, FQNNGV. Method: immunoSEQ multiplex PCR; TCRdb's copy keeps in-frame clones and lacks some. The sample yields about 140,000 clones, 84% seen once. The chain is built from TRBV11-2 and TRBJ2-7, with D possibly matching TRBD2 (6 bases). The sequence derives from a man younger than 40 with COVID-19, enrolled during active disease. Sequencing was done on a sample of peripheral blood. The CDR3 coding sequence is TGTGCCAGCAGCCCACTAAACCGACTAGGAACCTACGAGCAGTACTTC. It codes for CASSPLNRLGTYEQYF. Full variable domain (missing parts from reference TRBV11-2 and TRBJ2-7): EAGVAQSPRYKIIEKRQSVAFWCNPISGHATLYWYQQILGQGPKLLIQFQNNGVVDDSQLPKDRFSAERLKGVDSTLKIQPAKLEDSAVYLCASSPLNRLGTYEQYFGPGTRLTVT.